This section outlines one T cell receptor (beta chain) sequence together with its context. The sample comes from a study of T cells in Graves' hyperthyroidism and ophthalmopathy. Amplification of TCR beta CDR3 regions was performed using RNA transcripts as template. A first-round RT-PCR of the TCR CDR3 used the HTBI primer set. TCRdb reanalysed the multiplex PCR reads using MiXCR and keeps one entry per CDR3 protein. The sample comprises fewer than 750,000 distinct CDR3 sequences, around 13% of which are singletons, and approximately 13% rests with the top ten. The CDR3 has 14 residues. Looked up from germline, CDR1 is MRHNA and CDR2 is SNTAGT. The V and J ends lost 3 bases and 2 bases respectively, with 8 bases between them.

V is TRBV6-4 and J is TRBJ2-1; the D is unclear. The sequence derives from a woman aged 45 to 65 with Graves' ophthalmopathy. Material: blood. For the CDR3, the DNA is TGTGCCAGCAGTGAGAGTAGTGCCTACAATGAGCAGTTCTTC. Protein: CASSESSAYNEQFF.